This T cell receptor beta chain was captured in a study of T cell repertoires in cytomegalovirus infection. This clonotype was seen only a few times. No antigen is known for it. CDR3 size: 16 residues. V lost 2 bases and J lost 0, with 12 bases in between. TCRdb ran MiXCR on the reads and lists one entry per CDR3 protein. The sample comprises tens of thousands of distinct CDR3 sequences, approximately 20% of which are singletons, and roughly two thirds rests with the top ten. Study results and caveats: What dominated the ex vivo response were HLA-C-restricted CMV-specific TCR beta clonotypes.

Sequences were derived from CD8+ T cells from cultured PBMCs, sampled from culture after CMV antigen stimulation. The receptor comes from a human donor in good health (CMV status not recorded). Some clones in this sample may be carry-over from other donors' samples. The V and J genes are TRBV12-3 or TRBV12-4 and TRBJ2-3, with unresolved D. In DNA, the CDR3 is TGTGCCAGCAGTTTACTGCCTCGAGTTAGCACAGATACGCAGTATTTT. It translates to CASSLLPRVSTDTQYF.